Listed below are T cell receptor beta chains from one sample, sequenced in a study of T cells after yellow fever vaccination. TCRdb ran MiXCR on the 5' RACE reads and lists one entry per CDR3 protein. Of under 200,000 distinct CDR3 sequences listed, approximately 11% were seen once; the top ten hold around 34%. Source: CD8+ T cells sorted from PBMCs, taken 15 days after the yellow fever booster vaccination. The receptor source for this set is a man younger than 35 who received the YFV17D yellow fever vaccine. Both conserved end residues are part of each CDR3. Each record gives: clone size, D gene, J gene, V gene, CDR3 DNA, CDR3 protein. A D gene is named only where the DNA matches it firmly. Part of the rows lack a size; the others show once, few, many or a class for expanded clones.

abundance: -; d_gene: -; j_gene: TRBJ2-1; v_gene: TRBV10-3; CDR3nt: TGTGCCATCAGTGAGTCCAATGAGCAGTTCTTC; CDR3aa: CAISESNEQFF
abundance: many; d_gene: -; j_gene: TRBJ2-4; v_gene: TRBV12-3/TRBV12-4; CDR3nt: TGTGCCAGCAGTTTCATAGGCATTCAGTACTTC; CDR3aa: CASSFIGIQYF
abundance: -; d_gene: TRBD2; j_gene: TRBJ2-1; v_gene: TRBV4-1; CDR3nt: TGCGCCAGCAGCCAAGAGTGGGCTAGCGGGGCTTACAATGAGCAGTTCTTC; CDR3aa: CASSQEWASGAYNEQFF
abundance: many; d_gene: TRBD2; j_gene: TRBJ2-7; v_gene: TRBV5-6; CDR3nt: TGTGCCAGCAGCGTCCTTGGGGGGGAGTACGAGCAGTACTTC; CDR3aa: CASSVLGGEYEQYF
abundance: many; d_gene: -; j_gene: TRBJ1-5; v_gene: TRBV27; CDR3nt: TGTGCCAGCAGCCACGGACAAATGGGCCAGCCCCAGCATTTT; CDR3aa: CASSHGQMGQPQHF
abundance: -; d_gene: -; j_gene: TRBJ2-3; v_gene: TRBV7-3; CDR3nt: TGTGCCAGCAGCTCTGTGCCCGGGGGGCCCGCAGATACGCAGTATTTT; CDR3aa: CASSSVPGGPADTQYF
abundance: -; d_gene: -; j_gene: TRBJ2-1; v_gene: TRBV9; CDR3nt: TGTGCCAGCAGCGTAGTTACGGGGAATGAGCAGTTCTTC; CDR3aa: CASSVVTGNEQFF
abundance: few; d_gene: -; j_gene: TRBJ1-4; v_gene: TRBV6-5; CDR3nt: TGTGCCAGCAGTTACTCAGGAGGGTCCGGTGAAAAACTGTTTTTT; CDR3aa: CASSYSGGSGEKLFF
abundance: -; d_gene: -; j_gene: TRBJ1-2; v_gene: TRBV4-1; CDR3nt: TGCGCCAGCAGCCAAGCCGGGACATGGGATGGCTACACCTTC; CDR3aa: CASSQAGTWDGYTF
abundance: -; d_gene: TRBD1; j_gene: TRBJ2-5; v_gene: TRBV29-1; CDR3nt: TGCAGCGTTGAAGATCTTCGGGACAGCCTCAAGTACTTC; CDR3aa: CSVEDLRDSLKYF
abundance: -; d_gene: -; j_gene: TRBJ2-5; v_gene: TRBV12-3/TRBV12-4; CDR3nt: TGTGCCAGCAGTTTAGAAGGGGTACAAGAGACCCAGTACTTC; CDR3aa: CASSLEGVQETQYF
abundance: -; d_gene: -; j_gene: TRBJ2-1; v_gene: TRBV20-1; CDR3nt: TGCAGTGCTAGAGATCGGGACGACTACAATGAGCAGTTCTTC; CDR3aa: CSARDRDDYNEQFF
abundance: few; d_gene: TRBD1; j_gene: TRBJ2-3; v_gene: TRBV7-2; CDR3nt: TGTGCCAGCAGCTTAAGGCCCGGGACAGCTAGCACAGATACGCAGTATTTT; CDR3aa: CASSLRPGTASTDTQYF